This T cell receptor beta chain was identified in a study of shared T cell receptors in the human thymus. Unmatched junction bases numbered 9, after V lost 4 bases and J lost 10 bases. Germline V lookup: CDR1 SGHNT, CDR2 YYREEE (reference sequence). This CDR3 has 15 residues. Only in-frame clones appear in the TCRdb table, and some are missing; sequencing was by immunoSEQ multiplex PCR. Here the sample spans about 500,000 clones, around 78% being singletons. These records were also assigned to another study, of human thymus T cells. Turning to that study: Resections that were taken during corrective heart surgery supplied the thymus tissue. Apparent skewing of V and J gene usage characterized both thymic and blood repertoires. A high degree of thymic repertoire overlap among unrelated individuals was reported in related research.

This chain connects TRBV5-4 to TRBJ2-1; 12 positions match TRBD2. The specimen was thymocytes. This TCR was recovered from a boy in the first two years of life with a congenital heart defect. CDR3: CASSPLAGGPGEQFF. In DNA, the CDR3 is TGTGCCAGCAGCCCTCTAGCGGGAGGGCCTGGAGAGCAGTTCTTC.